This T cell receptor beta chain was profiled in a study of CD8 T cells in Susac syndrome. The germline gives CDR1 KGHDR, CDR2 SFDVKD. The V end was cut by 3 bases, the J end by 4 bases, with 4 bases between. The CDR3 extends over 12 amino acids. General observations from the study: As the study acknowledged, the number of individuals in its TCR sequencing and HLA analysis was relatively small.

When the RNA was reverse transcribed, random hexamers were used with an input of roughly 0.45 to 1 ug. The authors amplified TCR beta CDR3 across 54 Vbeta and 13 Jbeta using immunoSEQ multiplex PCR. TCRdb independently ran MiXCR on the immunoSEQ multiplex PCR reads; one entry per CDR3 protein. The table lists about 210,000 distinct CDR3 sequences, approximately 94% of them singletons. From blood CD8+ and CD4+ T cells, TCR beta sequences were generated. Fulfillment of recently defined diagnostic criteria for definite or probable disease was shown by the patients with Susac syndrome. For this clonotype: What it binds is unknown.

The V gene is TRBV24-1, the J gene TRBJ2-3; D uncertain. Source material: CD4+ T cells from PBMCs. This TCR came from a human donor with Susac syndrome. CDR3 protein: CATSDGPDTQYF. The CDR3 DNA is TGTGCCACCAGTGATGGACCAGATACGCAGTATTTT.